The clone carrying this T cell receptor beta chain came up a few times. The PCR had 60 Vbeta and 13 Jbeta primers. Sequencing was performed with immunoSEQ multiplex PCR; in TCRdb, only in-frame clones are kept and a portion is missing. Of over 130,000 clones in the sample, 66% were seen once. Trimming at V came to 6 bases and at J to 3 bases, leaving 14 bases not matched to a gene. Per the germline V gene, CDR1 is MRHNA and CDR2 is SNTAGT. CDR3 length equals 17 residues. This sample was included in a study of cytomegalovirus exposure and HLA in healthy donors. The sequence was obtained from a woman aged 55-69 years in good health and CMV-seronegative. Sequenced sample: PBMCs. This chain joins TRBV6-4 and TRBJ2-7, with 10 bases identical to TRBD1. DNA of the CDR3: TGTGCCAGCAGGGGGGACAGGGGCCTGATAGGAATCTACGAGCAGTACTTC. This sequence encodes CASRGDRGLIGIYEQYF.